These 23 T cell receptor beta chains came from one sample sequenced in a study of blood T cell repertoires in COVID-19. TCRdb keeps only in-frame clones here, not all; method: immunoSEQ multiplex PCR. The sample contains about 180,000 clones, approximately 80% of which appear only once. The sequencing sample was made of peripheral blood. All receptors come from a human donor in a cohort sampled during active COVID-19.

The V call is TRBV5-1, the J call TRBJ2-7; maybe TRBD1 (5 bases). The CDR3 is 15 residues long. Germline V gene lookup returns CDR1 SGHRS and CDR2 YFSETQ. V lost 0 bases, J lost 3 bases, and 13 bases lay in between. The CDR3 DNA reads TGCGCCAGCAGCTTGGGGTCGACAGCAATCTACGAGCAGTACTTC. Translation: CASSLGSTAIYEQYF.

This CDR3 is CASRSVTSGHYNEQFF. For the CDR3, the DNA is TGTGCCAGCAGGTCGGTAACTAGCGGGCATTACAATGAGCAGTTCTTC. This chain connects TRBV5-6 to TRBJ2-1; TRBD2 aligns across 9 bases. This CDR3 is 16 amino acids long. J was trimmed by 4 bases and V by 5 bases; bases with no gene match: 10. From germline, CDR1 is SGHDT and CDR2 YYEEEE.

V usage is TRBV28 and J usage is TRBJ1-5, with 7 bases identical to TRBD1. Looked up from germline, CDR1 is MDHEN and CDR2 is SYDVKM. The CDR3 sequence is 15 residues long. V trimming: 1 base; J trimming: 11 bases; junction bases outside the gene matches: 11. CDR3 DNA sequence: TGTGCCAGCAGTTTATATAGACAGGGAGGAGAATCCCAGCATTTT. Its translation is CASSLYRQGGESQHF.

A few counts support this clone. V is TRBV27 and J is TRBJ2-1; perhaps TRBD1 as D (5 bases). Germline assignment: CDR1 MNHEY and CDR2 SMNVEV (reference sequence). The CDR3 covers 19 residues. V lost 2 bases to trimming and J lost 6 bases, with 26 bases between them. This CDR3 reads CASSLALIGTFSRGNEQFF. In DNA form, the CDR3 reads TGTGCCAGCAGTTTAGCCCTAATCGGCACCTTCTCAAGGGGCAATGAGCAGTTCTTC.

The genes are TRBV9 and TRBJ2-3; D is perhaps TRBD2 (7 bases). The CDR3 runs 22 residues. Germline CDR1 and CDR2: SGDLS and YYNGEE. V gave up 3 bases and J gave up 1 base, with 33 bases separating them. CDR3: CASSAHSQWGIGGGRGTDTQYF. The DNA for the CDR3 is TGTGCCAGCAGCGCCCACTCCCAATGGGGCATTGGCGGGGGCCGGGGCACAGATACGCAGTATTTT.

A single count supports this clone. The chain joins TRBV4-1 to TRBJ1-4; 9 bases are shared with TRBD1. There are 14 residues in the CDR3. Germline V lookup: CDR1 MGHRA, CDR2 YSYEKL. J lost 8 bases, V lost 4 bases, and 5 bases had no gene match. The chain's CDR3 is CASSPGTGREKLFF. The CDR3 bases are TGCGCCAGCAGCCCCGGGACAGGGAGAGAAAAACTGTTTTTT.

The chain uses TRBV4-1 and TRBJ2-5, with TRBD1 matching over 9 bases. The junction had 1 base not matched to a gene; V was cut back by 1 base and J by 1 base. CDR1 MGHRA and CDR2 YSYEKL come from the germline V gene. The CDR3 consists of 15 residues. The CDR3 is CASSQGQGVQETQYF. DNA of the CDR3: TGCGCCAGCAGCCAAGGACAGGGGGTCCAAGAGACCCAGTACTTC.

The chain combines TRBV15 with TRBJ1-2; the match to TRBD1 covers 8 bases. With 8 bases clipped from V and 2 bases from J, the junction kept 4 bases outside the gene matches. Germline CDR1 LNHNV, CDR2 YYDKDF (reference sequence). The CDR3 is made up of 13 amino acids. In nucleotides, the CDR3 is TGTGCCACCCAACAGGGGGGAAACTATGGCTACACCTTC. Its protein is CATQQGGNYGYTF.

This clone was seen once. CDR3 residues: CASTLLGRGDPGELFF. In nucleotides, the CDR3 is TGTGCCAGCACCCTACTGGGCAGGGGAGATCCCGGGGAGCTGTTTTTT. The chain has TRBV5-6 and TRBJ2-2; TRBD1 is a possible D gene (6 bases). Germline assignment: CDR1 SGHDT and CDR2 YYEEEE. The CDR3 spans 16 residues. V shed 6 bases and J shed 6 bases, with 21 bases lying between them. Complete variable domain (other parts from reference TRBV5-6 and TRBJ2-2): DAGVTQSPTHLIKTRGQQVTLRCSPKSGHDTVSWYQQALGQGPQFIFQYYEEEERQRGNFPDRFSGHQFPNYSSELNVNALLLGDSALYLCASTLLGRGDPGELFFGEGSRLTVL.

This clone showed up just a few times. The CDR3 reads CASSGLSYEQYF. For the CDR3, the DNA is TGTGCCAGCAGCGGCCTCTCCTACGAGCAGTACTTC. J is TRBJ2-7 and V is TRBV6-2 or TRBV6-3; D remains unclear. The germline V gene has CDR1 MNHEY and CDR2 SVGEGT. Between the trimmed V and J ends, which lost 6 bases and 0 bases, there was a span of 6 bases. CDR3 size: 12 residues.

The chain is built from TRBV5-4 and TRBJ1-6; 10 nucleotides agree with TRBD1. V dropped 4 bases and J dropped 7; count of bases not matched to a gene: 2. This CDR3 has 14 residues. CDR1 is SGHNT, CDR2 YYREEE, per germline (reference sequence). The CDR3 coding sequence is TGTGCCAGCAGCCCGGGACAGGGGAATTCACCCCTCCACTTT. It specifies CASSPGQGNSPLHF.

This sequence joins TRBV4-3 and TRBJ1-2, with D possibly matching TRBD1 (6 bases). Germline-derived CDR1 and CDR2 are LGHNA and YSLEER. V shed 0 bases and J shed 0 bases, with 8 bases lying between them. The length of the CDR3 is 15 residues. The CDR3 spells CASSQDWDTNYGYTF. The CDR3 DNA reads as TGCGCCAGCAGCCAAGATTGGGACACTAACTATGGCTACACCTTC.

This clone has a handful of counts. This chain links TRBV5-5 with TRBJ1-4; tentative D call: TRBD1 (5 bases). The germline gives CDR1 SGHKS, CDR2 YYEKEE (reference sequence). V was cut by 4 bases and J by 7 bases, with 11 bases left in between. The CDR3 runs 13 residues. CDR3 protein: CASSPVDSEKLFF. CDR3 nucleotide sequence: TGTGCCAGCAGCCCGGTCGACAGTGAAAAACTGTTTTTT.

The chain carries TRBV4-2 and TRBJ1-1; weak D call: TRBD1 (6 bases). This CDR3 has 15 amino acids. The germline V and J ends were trimmed by 1 base and 4 bases, with 13 bases remaining between them. The V gene's germline CDR1 is LGHNA and CDR2 YNFKEQ. CDR3 region: CASSQAEGGGTEAFF. The CDR3 DNA is TGTGCCAGCAGCCAAGCGGAGGGAGGGGGCACTGAAGCTTTCTTT.

The rearrangement joins TRBV10-3 to TRBJ2-5; 7 bases fit TRBD2. V was pared by 4 bases and J by 4 bases, with 9 bases of the junction left unmatched. The CDR3 covers 15 residues. Germline CDR1 is ENHRY and CDR2 is SYGVKD. CDR3 amino acids: CAISGTEGGPETQYF. DNA for the CDR3: TGTGCCATCAGTGGAACCGAGGGAGGGCCAGAGACCCAGTACTTC.

This clone was seen only a few times. The J gene is TRBJ1-1, the V gene TRBV13; D is ambiguous. V lost 2 bases to trimming and J lost 5 bases, with 6 bases between them. The CDR3 loop spans 12 amino acids. Germline V gives CDR1 PRHDT, CDR2 FYEKMQ (reference sequence). The CDR3 DNA sequence: TGTGCCAGCAGCTTACTTCGGACTGAAGCTTTCTTT. Translated, it gives CASSLLRTEAFF.

The rearrangement links TRBV12-3 or TRBV12-4 to TRBJ1-5, with 7 bases fitting TRBD1. The CDR3 runs to 13 residues. The junction had 4 bases not matched to a gene; V was cut back by 5 bases and J by 6 bases. CDR3 coding DNA: TGTGCCAGCAGTATACAGGGGTCTCAGCCCCAGCATTTT. It yields the protein CASSIQGSQPQHF.

V and J are TRBV27 and TRBJ1-5; 10 bases are shared with TRBD1. The V gene's germline CDR1 is MNHEY and CDR2 SMNVEV (reference sequence). This CDR3 has 19 amino acids. The J segment lost 0 bases and the V segment lost 2 bases, leaving 10 bases of the junction unmatched. Here the CDR3 reads CASSLKEDDRGLSNQPQHF. The CDR3 DNA reads as TGTGCCAGCAGTTTAAAGGAAGACGACAGGGGGCTTAGCAATCAGCCCCAGCATTTT.

The chain recombines TRBV5-8 with TRBJ1-6, with no clear D. Per germline, CDR1 SGHTS and CDR2 YDEGEE. With 0 bases removed from V and 0 bases from J, the gap between germline ends came to 7 bases. This CDR3 is built from 16 residues. The CDR3 loop is CASSLATSSYNSPLHF. The CDR3 coding sequence is TGTGCCAGCAGCTTGGCCACAAGCTCCTATAATTCACCCCTCCACTTT.

Comment on this clone: Different DNA sequences within this sample yield the same CDR3. The rearrangement uses TRBV14 and TRBJ1-2; a possible D gene is TRBD1 (6 bases). Germline loops: CDR1 SGHDN, CDR2 FVKESK. Trimming took 4 bases from V and 4 from J, leaving 10 bases between them. This CDR3 has 13 residues. The CDR3 DNA reads as TGTGCCAGCAGCCTCGGACAGAGCTATGGCTACACCTTC. As protein: CASSLGQSYGYTF.

This rearrangement joins TRBV4-3 to TRBJ1-6, with TRBD1 matching over 8 bases. CDR1 is LGHNA and CDR2 is YSLEER in the germline V gene. CDR3 length: 15 residues. V lost 0 bases, J lost 11 bases, and 6 bases stayed unmatched. CDR3 in DNA: TGCGCCAGCAGCCAAGATGGACAGGGCTATGCACCCCTCCACTTT. The encoded protein is CASSQDGQGYAPLHF.

In this sample, this clone turned up a few times. This chain joins TRBV6-6 and TRBJ1-2, with D maybe TRBD1 (6 bases). V was clipped by 6 bases and J by 3 bases, with 14 bases between them. The CDR3 runs to 14 residues. Per the germline V gene, CDR1 is MNHNY and CDR2 is SVGAGI (reference sequence). The chain's CDR3 is CASSSSWTDYGYTF. In nucleotides, the CDR3 is TGTGCCAGCAGCTCCTCTTGGACAGACTATGGCTACACCTTC.

The rearrangement uses TRBV5-1 and TRBJ2-7; TRBD1 might be the D (6 bases). Germline loops: CDR1 SGHRS, CDR2 YFSETQ. This CDR3 is built from 18 residues. V lost 3 bases and J 0 bases, leaving 22 bases between the germline ends. In DNA, the CDR3 is TGCGCCAGCAGCTGGGGGCAGGGGAAATTAGCTTCCTCCTACGAGCAGTACTTC. As protein: CASSWGQGKLASSYEQYF.